This T cell receptor (beta chain) is drawn from a study of response to subunit inactivated influenza vaccine. Study observations and caveats: Each seasonal influenza vaccination, the authors suggested, recruits few new T cells.

V was pared by 5 bases and J by 3 bases, with 13 bases of the junction left unmatched. There are 17 residues in the CDR3. Germline V gene lookup returns CDR1 MDHEN and CDR2 SYDVKM. Each CDR3 protein is one row after TCRdb ran MiXCR on the RT-PCR reads. The sample lists 650,000 to 800,000 distinct CDR3 sequences; approximately 13% were seen once. A few counts support this clonotype. Its antigen is as yet unknown. The sample consisted of PBMCs from blood, taken less than 15 days before vaccination. The sequence was obtained from a man aged 50 to 60 who received an inactivated influenza vaccine. The V gene is TRBV28, the J gene TRBJ2-4, with 7 bases identical to TRBD2. The CDR3 here is CASSPLWGREGKNIQYF. DNA for the CDR3: TGTGCCAGCAGTCCATTATGGGGCAGGGAGGGCAAAAACATTCAGTACTTC.